The sequence of this TCR beta chain was determined in a study of beta chain features in type 1 diabetes (dated by TCRdb to the late 2010s). In terms of the full investigation: Mean age, gender distribution, total cell number and subset yield were not different between patients and healthy donors. A total of 85 million to 110 million sorted cells were examined across all samples, and RNA yield correlated strongly with the number of cells per subset. The study compared the TCRB repertoires of sorted circulating CD4+ T cell subsets in recently diagnosed type 1 diabetes patients with those in matched healthy donors. Whereas all 30 or so donors provided naive and central memory subsets, regulatory and stem cell-like memory subsets were isolated from just 8 patients and roughly 8 healthy donors.

Results and caveats for the whole study, not just this receptor: The naive, central memory and regulatory TCRB repertoires appeared to resemble one another more closely among patients than among healthy donors. PCR may preferentially amplify shorter templates, but because patient and control samples were amplified and corrected together, any resulting skew would affect both groups equally. HLA sub-analyses involved small numbers of individuals, so any influence of HLA type on TCRB rearrangement remained unresolved. At VDJ recombination sites, patients with type 1 diabetes made fewer insertions and deleted more nucleotides, a pattern implying thymic rearrangement abnormalities. Because cDNA was sequenced instead of genomic DNA, activated cells with high expression could be over-represented, although the groups did not differ in activation or CD3 levels. Type 1 diabetes patients showed a moderate but significant shortening of TCRB CDR3 length in all four CD4+ subsets.

This clone was seen more than once but under ten times. This receptor's antigen is unknown. Base qualities are missing; no much larger clone stands one base away. The entire isolated RNA was reverse transcribed using the High Capacity cDNA Reverse Transcription Kit, and thus expressed TCRB transcripts were sequenced. Naive, central memory and regulatory T cell samples underwent deep immunoSEQ sequencing, averaging about 3.57 million total reads per sample. After sorted cells were lysed in RLT buffer, RNA was extracted with DNase-treated RNeasy Micro or Mini kits, with the choice depending on cell number. To prevent cross-contamination, every cell subset was processed on its own, while patient and healthy donor samples were processed together. TCRB sequences were amplified from cDNA with the immunoSEQ multiplex PCR, producing 87-bp fragments spanning the CDR3 region. Amplicons were sequenced on the Illumina HiSeq platform. The source study handled its data this way. Synthetic template baselines were used to correct PCR bias computationally, reads within Hamming distance 2 were collapsed together, and singletons that could not be merged were discarded. Reads were aligned to IMGT to assign V, D and J genes, CDR3 length, and insertions or deletions at six rearrangement sites. Within each subset, clonotype counts were normalized to sorted cell number, after which true diversity and Gini coefficients were computed with the tcR R package. Repertoire sharing was quantified using the overlap coefficient calculated on TCRB nucleotide sequences. As a proxy for the pre-selection repertoire, out-of-frame TCRB sequences from naive cells were analyzed. This is the immuneACCESS table as TCRdb keeps it, with only in-frame sequences that have V and J called. A part of the clones is gone; compared with another copy, unresolved V genes explain less than half, and the rest is unexplained. The V and J calls and clone size come from that table; D and trimming were worked out from the DNA. The sample table holds 550,000 to 850,000 clones, of which around 15% were seen once. The ten largest account for 0.022% of the sample.

Reading the germline V gene gives CDR1 ENHRY and CDR2 SYGVKD. V is shortened by 8 bases, J by 3 bases, and the region joining them spans 10 bases. From cysteine to phenylalanine, the CDR3 is 12 amino acids long. The retained sequence is limited to the CDR3, 36 bases, with the frame set at the first base. Each donor gave one peripheral blood draw, averaging approximately 120 mL, which was collected into heparinised tubes. Using a panel that included CD45RO, CCR7, CD25, CD127, CD95 and CD27, naive, central memory, regulatory and stem cell-like memory CD4+ T cells were sorted on a BD FACSAria II. Every sorted population had a purity above 95%. PBMCs were separated immediately by Lymphoprep density gradient centrifugation and were stained directly, without being cultured. So that batch effects would be minimized, each experiment stained and sorted samples in pairs, pairing one healthy donor with one patient.

The sample consisted of naive CD4+ T cells from blood. In the paper's terms, the cell subset or site label means: true naive CD4+ T cells. This chain is built from TRBV10-3 and TRBJ1-1, with the D gene not confidently named. The clonotype originates from a man between 18 and 35 years old with type 1 diabetes. The CDR3 loop reads CAIGSEDTEAFF. The nucleotide sequence is given as TGTGCCATCGGATCGGAGGACACTGAAGCTTTCTTT.